This T cell receptor (beta chain) was recovered during a study of cytomegalovirus exposure and HLA in healthy donors (dated by TCRdb to 2016 to 2017). For context, the study as a whole: An earlier analysis of 587 of the donors reported about 260 Gb of sequence data and 90 million to 120 million unique TCR beta sequences obtained from 150 million to 200 million T cells. The study combined high-throughput TCR immunosequencing, statistical association of individual TCRs with disease status, and machine learning to predict cytomegalovirus infection status. The study was designed to test whether signatures of past pathogen exposure could be identified by cataloging public T cell receptors. The study used immunosequencing to profile the T cell repertoires of more than 650 subjects and linked those repertoires to cytomegalovirus serostatus. The number of typed donors differed by locus: about 620-640 for A, B, C, DRB1 and DQB1; approximately 520 for DQA1; some 590 for DPA1; and approximately 450 for DPB1. Rather than using new phenotypic data, the later analysis identified candidate immune exposures from TCR beta sequences and from how often those sequences occurred across donors. On average, roughly 240,000 unique TCR beta nucleotide sequences were sequenced per donor among about 400 genotyped donors of the cohort, with roughly a sixth of those sequences being non-productive. All discovery cohort repertoires had been generated using a single sequencing platform. To decide whether each TCR beta V gene segment behaved as functional or pseudogenic, an earlier analysis of fewer than 750 of the donors relied on high-throughput TCR beta sequencing. Four to six DR-DQ haplotypes were handled as single units for association and clustering, since linkage in the cohort was strong. Genome-wide SNP genotypes for about 65% of the roughly 670 donors were used in a later genetic analysis, which treated that subset as a discovery cohort. Donor age, sex, ethnicity and CMV serostatus were collected together with the repertoire data. Roughly 320 gigabases of sequencing data and 91 million or so unique TCR sequences made up an early release that covered several hundred HLA-typed donors. Both class I and class II loci were covered by HLA typing, at four-digit resolution. Besides the first cohort of 550 to 750 subjects, a separate validation cohort made up of some 110 different subjects was used. A later analysis re-examined previously published TCR beta repertoires from 610 or so donors and added high-resolution HLA genotyping to investigate patterns of TCR occurrence. Of the 350 to 450 genotyped donors, 81% fell in the genetic ancestry cluster associated with self-reported Caucasian donors. The full study reports these points: The classifier was reported to diagnose cytomegalovirus status with high specificity and sensitivity in both the original cohort and the validation cohort. In a later analysis, the rate of TCR association differed among HLA loci, with DRB1 alleles having the most associated TCRs and HLA-C alleles having the fewest. A further reported finding was that TCR beta sequences accurately predicted the HLA-A and HLA-B alleles for most subjects in the first cohort. Most TCR sequences were seen in very few donors, while some public TCRs were found in many individuals. A group of highly shared sequence variants was considered likely to be a technical artifact of the sequencing pipeline. In a later genetic analysis, fewer N-insertions in productive TCRs were reported among donors in an Asian-associated ancestry cluster than the roughly 640-donor mean. A later analysis found that HLA-associated TCR beta chains were more clonally expanded and had lower generation probabilities than equally common non-associated chains. In a later analysis, 15,000 to 20,000 TCR beta sequences were associated with specific HLA alleles at a false discovery rate of 0.05. Correlated functional status among segregating V segments might reflect linkage disequilibrium, but an unknown experimental factor could not be ruled out. According to a later analysis, most CMV-associated TCR beta chains appeared to be HLA-restricted, and the HLA associations seemed to be driven largely by CMV exposure. Strong co-occurrence of HLA alleles, especially DR and DQ, made assigning TCR associations to individual alleles difficult. Presence/absence analyses assumed roughly uniform sequencing depth across donors, an assumption that may not hold. According to a later analysis, parvovirus B19, influenza, CMV and Epstein-Barr virus appeared linked to several top co-occurrence clusters. The study gave a list of 150 to 200 TCR beta chains associated with cytomegalovirus. Because the 87-base-pair reads could not distinguish some IMGT-functional V segments, including TRBV6-2 and TRBV6-3, those segments were excluded. Approximately 18 rarely observed V segments, including chromosome 9 orphons, were excluded from the earlier analysis of a few hundred of the donors because counts were too low. Because some donors lacked HLA typing at each locus, the association tests relied only on the typed subset. In vitro tests confirmed that a few of the cytomegalovirus-associated TCR beta chains recognize cytomegalovirus antigens. Broadly in line with IMGT annotations, most TCR beta V segments showed up in productive rearrangements about 90% or about 30% of the time in an earlier analysis of approximately 640 of the donors. V-gene and J-gene trimming of TCR beta chains was associated with a missense DCLRE1C variant in a later genetic analysis, and the association was replicated in an independent cohort. This cohort had only TCR beta chains sequenced, and the lack of alpha or paired-chain data limited which features could be detected. The authors suggested that the approach could potentially be generalized to other disease states and immunological phenotypes. The only immune exposure information available for the cohort was CMV serostatus.

CDR3 length: 16 amino acids, cysteine to phenylalanine. The CDR3 DNA has 48 bases and is translated from base 1. Trimming at the junction amounts to 2 bases on V and 1 base on J, and the germline ends lie 14 bases apart. CDR1 and CDR2, per the germline V gene, are SGHTA and FQGNSA. The cohort was made up of 666 healthy bone marrow donors. All cohort members were sampled while nominally healthy, although unrecorded immune exposures were likely present. CMV serostatus was positive for around 310 and negative for about half of the roughly 700 cohort members, and was not recorded for this donor. A peripheral blood sample was collected from each donor, and TCR beta sequencing was performed on peripheral blood mononuclear cells. The Qiagen DNeasy Blood Extraction Kit was used to extract genomic DNA from the blood cell samples. Preparation of the library involved the immunoSEQ multiplex PCR assay. A mixture of 60 forward primers for TCR Vbeta segments and 13 reverse primers for TCR Jbeta segments was used in the multiplex PCR. The CDR3 region of rearranged TCR beta genes was amplified from genomic DNA with a multiplex PCR assay. The Illumina HiSeq System was used to sequence the amplified TCR beta libraries as 87-base-pair reads. In the authors' own workflow: A later analysis counted some 80 million unique TCR beta chains across the 600 to 850 repertoires, and about 10 million of these chains were shared by at least two donors. A nearest-neighbor algorithm error-corrected the raw reads and collapsed the reads into unique sequences, merging closely related sequences to remove PCR and sequencing errors. CDR3 sequences were aligned to IMGT reference sequences to assign V, D and J gene segments. For a sequence to be retained, a match of at least six nucleotides to both a V gene segment and a J gene segment was required. A rearrangement was called productive if the CDR3 had no stop codons and remained in frame with V and J, and every other rearrangement was called non-productive. CDR3 was defined by IMGT convention, running from the second conserved V-encoded cysteine to the conserved J-encoded phenylalanine. The earlier analysis of about 640 of the donors excluded any sequence lacking an unambiguous match to a single V gene segment. In an earlier analysis of 500 to 750 of the donors, V segments were called functional above 56.7% productive rearrangements and were called segregating when the between-donor standard deviation exceeded 5%. A statistical classification framework was built for diagnosing cytomegalovirus status from the catalog of TCR beta chain sequences. In a later analysis, TCR nucleotide sequences were compared against IMGT/GENE-DB human TR gene sequences so that V and J genes could be assigned. A later analysis assigned CDR3 sequences and most-parsimonious VDJ recombination scenarios with the TCRdist pipeline. In a later analysis, every TCR beta chain was defined by the combination of its CDR3 amino acid sequence and its V-gene family, and reads without a unique V-gene family were dropped. To address suspected cross-contamination and a sequencing artifact, a later analysis removed 550 to 750 highly shared, low-generation-probability nucleotide sequences. A later analysis calculated a clonal expansion index for each public chain from normalized within-repertoire ranks of inferred template counts. In a later analysis, generation probabilities were computed using a VDJ recombination model fitted to out-of-frame rearrangements, and the results were checked against IGoR. In a later analysis, TCR-TCR, TCR-HLA and TCR-CMV co-occurrence was scored with hypergeometric tests, and a repertoire-size bias correction was applied to TCR pairs. In a later analysis, false discovery rates were estimated by permuting HLA or CMV assignments 20 times. A later analysis grouped co-occurring TCRs with DBSCAN, adding TCRdist sequence similarity when clustering within HLA-allele-positive subsets. Co-occurrence clustering excluded repertoires with fewer than 30,000 or more than 120,000 public chains, plus five with anomalous nucleotide sharing. TCRdb took over this immuneACCESS table, retaining in-frame rearrangements with V and J assigned. Such tables are incomplete; in checked studies, under half of the missing clones stem from an unresolved V gene, and the remainder is unexplained. V, J and clone size reflect that table, while D and trimming were determined from the DNA. Counted in this sample were some 170,000 clones; approximately 78% of them appeared once. The ten top clones hold about 2.5% of the sample.

A note on this clone: The antigen it recognizes is unknown. Per-base quality was not reported, and no clone a single base away is much larger than it.

The chain uses TRBV7-2 and TRBJ2-5; no D gene call is confident. The receptor was derived from a human donor in good health. The sample was PBMCs. The CDR3 in this case is CASSLILLGRQETQYF. Here is the DNA: TGTGCCAGCAGCTTAATCCTGCTTGGGCGCCAAGAGACCCAGTACTTC.